This is a list of T cell receptor beta chains from one sample in a study of T cells in Graves' hyperthyroidism and ophthalmopathy. TCRdb ran MiXCR on the multiplex PCR reads and lists one entry per CDR3 protein. The sample contains 350,000 or so distinct CDR3 sequences, around 18% of which appear only once. Sequencing was done on a sample of blood. These receptors originate from a woman aged 40 to 50 with Graves' ophthalmopathy. The CDR3 runs from the conserved cysteine through the conserved F or W. The D gene is left open where the match is weak. Clone size is stated in some rows and not others, as once, few, many or a class when expanded.

v_gene,abundance,j_gene,d_gene,CDR3nt,CDR3aa
TRBV4-3,many,TRBJ2-2,-,TGCGCCAGCAGCCAAGGGGGCTGGACCGGGGAGCTGTTTTTT,CASSQGGWTGELFF
TRBV25-1,many,TRBJ2-3,-,TGTGCCAGCAGTCTTCCTCCACACAATCTTCCTCATGGGGCAGATACGCAGTATTTT,CASSLPPHNLPHGADTQYF
TRBV5-1,many,TRBJ1-2,-,TGCGCCAGCAGCTTTTCCGGACGGACAAACTATGGCTACACCTTC,CASSFSGRTNYGYTF
TRBV28,many,TRBJ1-1,TRBD1,TGTGCCAGCAGTCCCAGACAGGGCCGGGCTTTCTTT,CASSPRQGRAFF
TRBV28,many,TRBJ2-2,TRBD1,TGTGCCAGCAGTGCCGACAGGGGCGGCCGGGAGCTGTTTTTT,CASSADRGGRELFF
TRBV3-1,-,TRBJ1-1,-,TGTGCCAGCAGCCCCGCCTTGGGGGACACTGAAGCTTTCTTT,CASSPALGDTEAFF
TRBV28,few,TRBJ2-7,TRBD1,TGTGCCAGCAGTTTATTGAGGGGGCCACGGAACTACGAGCAGTACTTC,CASSLLRGPRNYEQYF
TRBV9,many,TRBJ2-2,TRBD2,TGTGCCAGCAGCGTATTCAGCGGGAGGGCCACTTCCGGGGAGCTGTTTTTT,CASSVFSGRATSGELFF
TRBV5-1,many,TRBJ2-7,-,TGCGCCAGCAGCTCCCCTCGAGGGGGGCAGAGGAACGAGCAGTACTTC,CASSSPRGGQRNEQYF
TRBV30,many,TRBJ2-2,TRBD2,TGTGCCTGGAGGGCCGGGAGGGACACCGGGGAGCTGTTTTTT,CAWRAGRDTGELFF
TRBV28,many,TRBJ1-2,TRBD1,TGTGCCAGCAGTTCAGACAGGGACATTAATGGCTACACCTTC,CASSSDRDINGYTF
TRBV28,-,TRBJ1-2,-,TGTGCCAGCAGTTTTCTCCGCTCCTATGGCTACACCTTC,CASSFLRSYGYTF
TRBV27,-,TRBJ1-1,-,TGTGCCAGCAGTTCCCTCGGTGGCGCAGAGGACACTGAAGCTTTCTTT,CASSSLGGAEDTEAFF
TRBV20-1,many,TRBJ2-3,-,TGCAGTGCTAGAGGGCCAGGGAGAGACACGCAGTATTTT,CSARGPGRDTQYF
TRBV2,many,TRBJ1-5,-,TGTGCCAGCAGTGAAGCAGGTGGGCGCGTTCAGCCCCAGCATTTT,CASSEAGGRVQPQHF
TRBV15,many,TRBJ1-2,-,TGTGCCACCAGCGGCGGGGGGAGAAGGGGCTACACCTTC,CATSGGGRRGYTF
TRBV6-2/TRBV6-3,-,TRBJ2-5,TRBD2,TGTGCCAGCAGTTACGACCTAGCGGTGGAGACCCAGTACTTC,CASSYDLAVETQYF
TRBV4-2,-,TRBJ2-3,TRBD2,TGTGCCAGCAGCCAAGGCCCAGCGGGAGGGAACACAGATACGCAGTATTTT,CASSQGPAGGNTDTQYF
TRBV11-1,-,TRBJ1-6,-,TGTGCCAGCAGCTCCACGTCTCTAGGCTCCTATAATTCACCCCTCCACTTT,CASSSTSLGSYNSPLHF
TRBV3-1,few,TRBJ2-5,TRBD2,TGTGCCAGCAGCCCCTCATTCGGCGGCGGGAGGGCAAAGACCCAGTACTTC,CASSPSFGGGRAKTQYF
TRBV6-1,many,TRBJ2-5,-,TGTGCCAGCAGTGGACGAAGGCGGACGGGCCGGAGGGCCCAGTACTTC,CASSGRRRTGRRAQYF
TRBV5-6,-,TRBJ2-7,TRBD1,TGTGCCAGCAGCTTTACGGGACAGGACTTCGGGCAGTACTTC,CASSFTGQDFGQYF
TRBV20-1,many,TRBJ1-5,TRBD1,TGCAGTGTCAGCCGGGACAGAACAACAGGCCGCAATCAGCCCCAGCATTTT,CSVSRDRTTGRNQPQHF
TRBV6-2/TRBV6-3,many,TRBJ2-7,-,TGTGCCAGCAGTTACGGAATGTATGGGTTGGCCGAGCAGTACTTC,CASSYGMYGLAEQYF
TRBV27,-,TRBJ2-4,-,TGTGCCAGCAGTTCCTTGGCTCCCAAAAACATTCAGTACTTC,CASSSLAPKNIQYF
TRBV6-1,-,TRBJ1-3,TRBD1,TGTGCCAGCAGTGAAGCGTATATCCAGGGGGCGTATGGAAACACCATATATTTT,CASSEAYIQGAYGNTIYF
TRBV4-1,many,TRBJ2-7,-,TGCGCCAGCAGCCCCTTGCCGGGTTCTACCTACGAGCAGTACTTC,CASSPLPGSTYEQYF
TRBV6-5,many,TRBJ2-2,TRBD1,TGTGCCAGCAGTCGATCATGGGGGTGGGGACAGGGGACGAACACCGGGGAGCTGTTTTTT,CASSRSWGWGQGTNTGELFF
TRBV18,-,TRBJ2-7,TRBD1,TGTGCCAGCTCACCACCAGGGGGCGCCATCCACGAGCAGTACTTC,CASSPPGGAIHEQYF
TRBV5-8,many,TRBJ1-4,-,TGTGCCAGCAGCTTGGGAGGTCGTGAAAAACTGTTTTTT,CASSLGGREKLFF
TRBV6-1,many,TRBJ1-5,-,TGTGCCAGCAGTGAAGCGGGACATAGCAATCAGCCCCGGCATTTT,CASSEAGHSNQPRHF
TRBV6-1,many,TRBJ1-1,-,TGTGCCAGCAGTGAACGGGGGCTAGTGGTGAACACTGAAGCTTTCTTT,CASSERGLVVNTEAFF
TRBV29-1,many,TRBJ2-7,-,TGCAGCGTTGACAGCATTGGGGACGAGCAGTACTTC,CSVDSIGDEQYF
TRBV19,many,TRBJ2-2,TRBD2,TGTGCCAGTAGTATCGGGAGGAACGGCGGGGAGCTGTTTTTT,CASSIGRNGGELFF
TRBV9,many,TRBJ2-7,-,TGTGCCAGCAGCGTAGATCTCCACTACGAGCAGTACTTC,CASSVDLHYEQYF
TRBV2,many,TRBJ2-7,-,TGTGCCAGCGGTACGGACTACGAGCAGTACTTC,CASGTDYEQYF
TRBV12-3/TRBV12-4,many,TRBJ1-5,-,TGTGCCAGCAGTTTCAGGGAGGGGAGCAATCAGCCCCAGCATTTT,CASSFREGSNQPQHF
TRBV5-1,many,TRBJ2-7,-,TGCGCCAGCAGCTTGGGTGGACAGTACGAGCAGTACTTC,CASSLGGQYEQYF
TRBV6-1,many,TRBJ1-2,-,TGTGCCAGCAGTGACCCCATGCCCTCTCTCAACTATGGCTACACCTTC,CASSDPMPSLNYGYTF
TRBV3-1,many,TRBJ2-5,-,TGTGCCAGCACCCTACAAGAGACCCAGTACTTC,CASTLQETQYF
TRBV28,few,TRBJ2-5,-,TGTGCCAGCAGTTTAGAAGGGGGACCCGCCCTCCAAGAGACCCAGTACTTC,CASSLEGGPALQETQYF
TRBV9,many,TRBJ2-2,TRBD2,TGTGCCAGCAGCGTAGCGAGTAGCGGGCACACCGGGGAGCTGTTTTTT,CASSVASSGHTGELFF
TRBV12-3/TRBV12-4,-,TRBJ1-2,-,TGTGCCAGCAGTTTCTGGGGGAACGGCTACACCTTC,CASSFWGNGYTF
TRBV10-2,many,TRBJ1-5,-,TGCGCCAGCAGTGAGTCGACTCAGCCCCAGCATTTT,CASSESTQPQHF